This paragraph covers one T cell receptor beta chain sequence. The data belong to a study of blood T cell repertoires in COVID-19. Study-level background: In each case, the material was cDNA or gDNA derived from T cells, B-cell-depleted T cells, or PBMCs.

Original methodology: Amplified reference gene primers provided the basis for estimating nucleated cell counts. Profiling relied on immunoSEQ multiplex PCR, and the TCRdb table lists in-frame clones only, not all of them. V, J and clone size were drawn from that table, and D and trimming were deduced from the DNA. Found here are 90,000 to 130,000 clones, over 60% of them singletons; the top ten hold around 4%. CDR1 and CDR2 from the germline V gene are LGHDT and YNNKEL (reference sequence). With 0 bases removed from V and 7 bases from J, the gap between germline ends came to 3 bases. The CDR3 runs 11 residues.

The sequencing input was peripheral blood. The receptor's source is an elderly woman with acute or convalescent COVID-19. The V and J genes are TRBV3-1 (or the pseudogene TRBV3-2) and TRBJ1-2; D ambiguous. CDR3 in amino acids: CASSQDIGYTF. The CDR3 nucleotides read TGTGCCAGCAGCCAAGATATTGGCTACACCTTC.